This is a list of T cell receptor beta chains from one sample in a study of blood T cell repertoires in COVID-19. Clones were read by immunoSEQ multiplex PCR, and TCRdb kept only the in-frame ones, dropping some. The sample consists of about 260,000 clones, 86% of them appearing once. The sequenced material came from peripheral blood. These receptors all come from a middle-aged man with active or convalescent COVID-19. CDR3s leave out the opening cysteine and the closing phenylalanine or tryptophan.

V: TRBV6-5; J: TRBJ1-1; CDR3: ASSSTVNNRNTEAF
V: TRBV7-3; J: TRBJ1-2; CDR3: ASNKNTPTGGNYGYT
V: TRBV7-9; J: TRBJ1-2; CDR3: ASSSLDRPWGYT
V: TRBV27; J: TRBJ2-7; CDR3: ASSLYMGDYEQY
V: TRBV9; J: TRBJ2-3; CDR3: ASSVEGGGAGGTDTQY
V: TRBV15; J: TRBJ2-7; CDR3: ATSPEILISYEQY
V: TRBV6-5; J: TRBJ2-7; CDR3: ASSYRGDGSEQY
V: TRBV30; J: TRBJ1-3; CDR3: AWIPRDSGNTIY
V: TRBV6-1; J: TRBJ2-7; CDR3: ASSERRTGLPYEQY
V: TRBV19; J: TRBJ2-3; CDR3: ASVGDRDRTQY
V: TRBV30; J: TRBJ2-1; CDR3: AWSVAPPAASYNEQF
V: TRBV6-5; J: TRBJ2-7; CDR3: ASKEQGAREQY
V: TRBV6-5; J: TRBJ1-2; CDR3: ASGGSGRTNYGYT
V: TRBV2; J: TRBJ1-1; CDR3: ASTRGQGITEAF
V: TRBV5-1; J: TRBJ2-2; CDR3: ATNRVASVEHRGAV
V: TRBV7-3; J: TRBJ2-7; CDR3: ASSLNGGSSYEQY
V: TRBV7-9; J: TRBJ1-1; CDR3: ASTRTGDTEAF
V: TRBV2; J: TRBJ2-7; CDR3: ASSPSGRAYEQY
V: TRBV9; J: TRBJ1-2; CDR3: ASSVGYQGYGYT
V: TRBV11-3; J: TRBJ2-1; CDR3: ASSLRTSPDNEQF
V: TRBV4-1; J: TRBJ1-1; CDR3: ASSQDGTTFKEAF
V: TRBV30; J: TRBJ1-2; CDR3: AFTGIRPGYT
V: TRBV27; J: TRBJ1-2; CDR3: ASSLATGTVYGYT
V: TRBV11-2; J: TRBJ2-1; CDR3: ASSLVQGSYNEQF
V: TRBV4-1; J: TRBJ1-2; CDR3: ASSQDGVYT
V: TRBV28; J: TRBJ2-5; CDR3: ASSLDRENKETQY
V: TRBV25-1; J: TRBJ1-2; CDR3: ASSGDRGYYGYT
V: TRBV28; J: TRBJ1-5; CDR3: ASAITGGNQPQH
V: TRBV28; J: TRBJ2-3; CDR3: ASSLTPGITDTQY
V: TRBV6-5; J: TRBJ2-7; CDR3: ASRPSSFYEQY
V: TRBV7-3; J: TRBJ1-1; CDR3: ASSLQGLNTEAF